This T cell receptor (beta chain) is drawn from a study of Graves' ophthalmopathy and Graves' hyperthyroidism. Overall study context: Specimen type is peripheral blood, obtained at initial diagnosis before any treatment.

The table lists this clonotype with many counts. Exclusion covered patients with other autoimmune diseases or uncontrolled infections (as well as pregnancy or lactation). Clinicians made diagnoses from clinical symptoms, serum thyroxine, TRAb, thyroid ultrasound and orbital computed tomography. RNA transcripts provided the template for amplifying TCR beta CDR3 regions. The first-round RT-PCR employed HTBI primers together with the Qiagen OneStep RT-PCR kit. A multiplex PCR was then performed as the second round. One entry per CDR3 protein, called by TCRdb with MiXCR from the multiplex PCR reads. This sample has 350,000 or so distinct CDR3 sequences, with roughly 17% found just once. Germline V gene sequence: CDR1 SGHTA, CDR2 FQGNSA. With 4 bases removed from V and 8 bases from J, the gap between germline ends came to 14 bases. The CDR3 is 13 residues long.

The TCR comes from an adult man with Graves' ophthalmopathy. Sample: peripheral blood. V gene TRBV7-2 combines with J gene TRBJ1-2; D might be TRBD1 (5 bases). The CDR3 DNA reads TGTGCCAGCAGCTCCCGGGGGGGATGGGGCTACACCTTC. This gives the protein CASSSRGGWGYTF.